This TCR beta chain was documented in a study of T cell responses to AZD1222 COVID-19 vaccine. Turning to this clone: Its antigen is as yet unknown.

Analysis merged second doses at about 4 or about 12 weeks. Whole-study results and caveats: The study reported that nearly half of spike-specific TCRs target unmutated variant regions. Donor demographics were predominantly white British with a female majority; clonal diversity may be underestimated. Breadth and depth of Spike-specific TCRs rose after two AZD1222 doses.

Sequenced by immunoSEQ multiplex PCR; TCRdb stores in-frame clones only, minus some. The table records fewer than 150,000 clones, roughly 86% of them present only once. The sequence derives from an adult who received the AZD1222 COVID-19 vaccine. Sequenced material: peripheral blood, taken 28 days after the second AZD1222 dose.

In nucleotides, the CDR3 is TGTGCCAGCAGTGAAGCGCTGCAGGGGACACCCTACGAGCAGTACTTC. Residues: CASSEALQGTPYEQYF. The chain combines TRBV6-1 with TRBJ2-7; perhaps TRBD1 as D (6 bases). The CDR3 extends over 16 amino acids. Germline assignment: CDR1 MNHNS and CDR2 SASEGT. Trimming removed 0 bases at V and 2 bases at J, with 14 bases between.